This entry is about one TCR beta chain. This entry belongs to a study of blood T cell repertoires in COVID-19. Whole-study context: Whether acute or convalescent, the COVID-19 samples came from the United States, Italy and Spain.

Only in-frame clones appear in the TCRdb table, and some are missing; sequencing was by immunoSEQ multiplex PCR. The sample includes about 180,000 clones, roughly nine tenths of them seen just once. Losses at the gene ends were 5 bases for V and 3 bases for J; bases not matched to a gene: 10. From germline, CDR1 is MNHEY and CDR2 SVGEGT. This CDR3 has 17 amino acids. V and J are TRBV6-2 or TRBV6-3 and TRBJ1-1; 12 nucleotides match TRBD1. This clonotype was obtained from a young man who had recovered from COVID-19. The sample was peripheral blood. The CDR3 here is CASSIGTGGATDTEAFF. The DNA for the CDR3 is TGTGCCAGCAGTATCGGGACAGGGGGCGCCACGGACACTGAAGCTTTCTTT.